Described below is a single T cell receptor (beta chain) sequence and its context. The V gene end was trimmed by 5 bases and the J gene end by 2 bases; junction bases not matched to a gene: 3. CDR1 is SGHTA and CDR2 is FQGTGA in the germline V gene. The CDR3 has 16 amino acids. Primers for the PCR totalled 60 Vbeta and 13 Jbeta. Sequencing was performed with immunoSEQ multiplex PCR; in TCRdb, only in-frame clones are kept and a portion is missing. The sample yields about 190,000 clones, roughly 80% seen once. The data stem from a study of cytomegalovirus exposure and HLA in healthy donors. This TCR came from a man aged 40-49 years in good health and CMV-seropositive. The V and J genes are TRBV7-3 and TRBJ2-3; TRBD2 matches 14 bases. Input material: PBMCs. CDR3 amino acids: CASSRTSGGLTDTQYF. CDR3 coding DNA: TGTGCCAGCAGCAGGACTAGCGGGGGGCTCACAGATACGCAGTATTTT.